This entry lists 30 T cell receptor beta chains sequenced from one sample in a study of blood T cell repertoires in COVID-19 (TCRdb year 2020). Libraries were prepared through the immunoSEQ multiplex PCR assay. The table comes from immuneACCESS by way of TCRdb, which keeps in-frame sequences with V and J called. Part of the clones is missing from these tables; in studies checked, under half for an unresolved V gene and the rest for unknown reasons. Within this sample are about 280,000 clones, with 90% of them counted one time only. The top ten constitute 1.7% of the sample. The sample was PBMCs or T cells enriched from blood (not recorded which). The receptors here all came from a woman aged 18-29 years with acute COVID-19.

This rearrangement joins TRBV19 to TRBJ2-1, with 7 bases that match TRBD1. V lost 1 base, J lost 9 bases, and 9 bases stayed unmatched. This CDR3 has 15 residues. Per the germline V gene, CDR1 is LNHDA and CDR2 is SQIVND (reference sequence). The CDR3 is CASSIGQGRHLEQFF. The CDR3 coding sequence is TGTGCCAGTAGTATAGGACAGGGCCGCCATCTTGAGCAGTTCTTC.

This rearrangement joins TRBV7-8 to TRBJ2-7; 13 nucleotides align to TRBD2. CDR1 SGHVS and CDR2 FQNEAQ come from the germline V gene. This CDR3 spans 21 amino acids. V lost 4 bases and J lost 2; bases outside the gene matches: 20. CDR3 loop: CASSSPRRGNWTSGSPYEQYF. The CDR3 DNA reads as TGTGCCAGCAGCTCTCCCAGAAGGGGAAATTGGACTAGCGGGAGCCCCTACGAGCAGTACTTC.

The rearrangement links TRBV6-5 to TRBJ2-4, with TRBD2 matching 14 bases. CDR3 length: 15 residues. Germline V gene lookup returns CDR1 MNHEY and CDR2 SVGAGI. Trimming at V came to 6 bases and at J to 7 bases, leaving 5 bases not matched to a gene. The CDR3 loop reads CASRGLAGEGNIQYF. As DNA, the CDR3 is TGTGCCAGCAGGGGACTAGCGGGAGAGGGGAACATTCAGTACTTC.

V and J are TRBV5-1 and TRBJ2-1; 7 nucleotides line up with TRBD2. Germline CDR1 is SGHRS and CDR2 is YFSETQ. This CDR3 contains 16 residues. V was clipped by 4 bases and J by 1 base; unmatched bases: 8. In nucleotides, the CDR3 is TGCGCCAGCAGCCGGCAAAGCGGGACGTCCTACAATGAGCAGTTCTTC. Protein product: CASSRQSGTSYNEQFF.

V is TRBV11-2 and J is TRBJ2-2; 8 nucleotides line up with TRBD2. The V gene end was trimmed by 5 bases and the J gene end by 2 bases; junction bases not matched to a gene: 7. CDR1 and CDR2 from the germline V gene are SGHAT and FQNNGV. The CDR3 totals 16 residues. The CDR3 spells CASSVTSGANTGELFF. DNA of the CDR3: TGTGCCAGCAGCGTCACTAGCGGAGCAAACACCGGGGAGCTGTTTTTT.

V is TRBV6-1 and J is TRBJ1-2; D is uncertain. The CDR3 covers 17 residues. Trimming left V 2 bases short and J 2 bases short, with 18 bases between. Germline lookup yields CDR1 MNHNS and CDR2 SASEGT. The CDR3 loop is CASSERAGGGWNYGYTF. The CDR3 nucleotides are TGTGCCAGCAGTGAACGGGCAGGAGGAGGATGGAACTATGGCTACACCTTC.

This chain joins TRBV6-1 and TRBJ2-7; 7 nucleotides match TRBD2. CDR1 MNHNS and CDR2 SASEGT come from the germline V gene. The CDR3 loop spans 17 amino acids. The ends lost 2 bases at V and 3 bases at J; junction bases unmatched: 13. DNA of the CDR3: TGTGCCAGCAGTGAATACGCTACGGCTAGCGGCAGCTACGAGCAGTACTTC. This gives the protein CASSEYATASGSYEQYF.

The gene calls are TRBV11-2 and TRBJ2-3; D ambiguous. V was trimmed by 3 bases and J by 4 bases, leaving 11 bases between them. The germline gives CDR1 SGHAT, CDR2 FQNNGV. This CDR3 spans 14 amino acids. The CDR3 region has the DNA TGTGCCAGCAGCTTCCCTCCGGGTGCAGATACGCAGTATTTT. Its protein is CASSFPPGADTQYF.

The chain recombines TRBV9 with TRBJ2-1; TRBD1 is a possible D gene (5 bases). Trimming removed 4 bases from V and 8 bases from J, with 25 bases in between. In germline, CDR1 is SGDLS, CDR2 YYNGEE. The CDR3 has 17 amino acids. The CDR3 is CASSPTTVGLAIDEQFF. The CDR3 nucleotides read TGTGCCAGCAGCCCTACGACAGTGGGCCTCGCTATCGATGAGCAGTTCTTC.

The rearrangement uses TRBV5-1 and TRBJ1-1, with a tentative D call TRBD1 (5 bases). The CDR3 consists of 15 residues. V gave up 2 bases and J gave up 5 bases, with 16 bases separating them. Germline CDR1 and CDR2: SGHRS and YFSETQ. The CDR3 DNA reads TGCGCCAGCAGCTTCATTCGGGGGGGATTAACTGAAGCTTTCTTT. As protein: CASSFIRGGLTEAFF.

Turning to this clone: Different DNA sequences within this sample yield the same CDR3. The rearrangement links TRBV7-3 to TRBJ2-5; 9 bases line up with TRBD1. V was clipped by 1 base and J by 4 bases; unmatched bases: 4. Germline V gene data show CDR1 as SGHTA and CDR2 as FQGTGA. The CDR3 runs to 15 residues. The CDR3 DNA reads as TGTGCCAGCAGCTTAAACAGGGGGCGCGGAGAGACCCAGTACTTC. It specifies CASSLNRGRGETQYF.

The sample holds a few counts of this clone. This sequence joins TRBV7-9 and TRBJ2-1; 13 bases match TRBD2. This CDR3 spans 16 amino acids. The ends lost 3 bases at V and 4 bases at J; junction bases unmatched: 3. Germline V gene lookup returns CDR1 SEHNR and CDR2 FQNEAQ (reference sequence). DNA of the CDR3: TGTGCCAGCAGCTTCGGGACTAGCGGGATATACAATGAGCAGTTCTTC. Its translation: CASSFGTSGIYNEQFF.

CDR3 protein: CASRITGIGYTF. In DNA form, the CDR3 reads TGTGCCAGCAGAATAACAGGTATTGGCTACACCTTC. The gene calls are TRBV28 and TRBJ1-2; tentatively, D is TRBD1 (5 bases). V was trimmed by 6 bases and J by 7 bases, leaving 12 bases between them. This CDR3 is built from 12 residues. Germline-derived CDR1 and CDR2 are MDHEN and SYDVKM.

The chain links TRBV27 to TRBJ2-3; D remains unclear. CDR3 size: 18 residues. Germline V gene sequence: CDR1 MNHEY, CDR2 SMNVEV (reference sequence). V was clipped by 2 bases and J by 2 bases, with 20 bases between them. The CDR3 nucleotides are TGTGCCAGCAGTTTAGATGGCGCGGCTCAACTTTCCACAGATACGCAGTATTTT. It encodes CASSLDGAAQLSTDTQYF.

The count of this clone is one. The gene calls are TRBV11-2 and TRBJ2-3, with 11 bases identical to TRBD1. CDR1 is SGHAT and CDR2 is FQNNGV in the germline V gene. This CDR3 is built from 17 residues. J lost 2 bases, V lost 4 bases, and 8 bases had no gene match. The CDR3 DNA follows: TGTGCCAGCAGCTCTGGGACAGGGGGGATTAACACAGATACGCAGTATTTT. It yields the protein CASSSGTGGINTDTQYF.

This clone has just one count. The chain employs TRBV28 and TRBJ1-1, with 7 bases aligning to TRBD1. The CDR3 spans 14 residues. The V segment lost 6 bases and the J segment 4 bases; nucleotides outside the gene matches: 8. Germline V gives CDR1 MDHEN, CDR2 SYDVKM. In DNA, the CDR3 is TGTGCCAGCAGAGAACAGGGGTCGACCACTGAAGCTTTCTTT. Translated, it gives CASREQGSTTEAFF.

This chain connects TRBV14 to TRBJ2-2; 12 nucleotides align to TRBD2. CDR3 length: 17 amino acids. V trimming: 4 bases; J trimming: 5 bases; junction bases outside the gene matches: 8. CDR1 SGHDN and CDR2 FVKESK come from the germline V gene. This CDR3 is CASSPRLAGVGTGELFF. DNA of the CDR3: TGTGCCAGCAGCCCCAGACTAGCGGGAGTAGGGACCGGGGAGCTGTTTTTT.

As DNA, the CDR3 is TGTGCCAGCAGTGCGACAGGACGGTTCAATGAAAAACTGTTTTTT. Its translation is CASSATGRFNEKLFF. The rearrangement joins TRBV27 to TRBJ1-4, with D perhaps matching TRBD1 (6 bases). Trimming left V 5 bases short and J 5 bases short, with 15 bases between. The CDR3 runs 15 residues. CDR1 is MNHEY, CDR2 SMNVEV, per germline (reference sequence).

The V gene is TRBV18, the J gene TRBJ2-7; 9 nucleotides line up with TRBD1. Germline-derived CDR1 and CDR2 are KGHSH and LQKENI. V was pared by 1 base and J by 1 base, with 2 bases of the junction left unmatched. The CDR3 has 15 amino acids. The CDR3 spells CASSPRTGASYEQYF. The DNA for the CDR3 is TGTGCCAGCTCACCACGGACAGGGGCATCCTACGAGCAGTACTTC.

The chain carries TRBV13 and TRBJ2-1; 10 positions agree with TRBD1. The CDR3 runs 14 residues. After removal of 4 bases from V and 7 bases from J, the junction contained 4 bases not matched to a gene. Germline V gene sequence: CDR1 PRHDT, CDR2 FYEKMQ (reference sequence). CDR3 protein: CASSSTGGYNEQFF. As DNA, the CDR3 is TGTGCCAGCAGCTCGACAGGGGGCTATAATGAGCAGTTCTTC.

This clone was observed a single time. The CDR3 protein is CASSLTGNYEQYF. The CDR3 region has the DNA TGTGCCAGCAGCTTAACAGGGAACTACGAGCAGTACTTC. The V call is TRBV7-2, the J call TRBJ2-7; TRBD1 might be the D (6 bases). In germline, CDR1 is SGHTA, CDR2 FQGNSA. CDR3 length: 13 amino acids. The V end was cut by 2 bases, the J end by 3 bases, with 8 bases between.

The chain couples TRBV2 to TRBJ1-5, with 8 bases fitting TRBD1. V lost 5 bases and J lost 2; bases outside the gene matches: 8. The CDR3 has 16 residues. Germline V lookup: CDR1 SNHLY, CDR2 FYNNEI. The CDR3 sequence: CASSSQPTGGNQPQHF. DNA for the CDR3: TGTGCCAGCAGTTCCCAACCGACAGGGGGCAATCAGCCCCAGCATTTT.

Written as DNA, the CDR3 is TGTGCCAGCAGTGTACGGTACGGCACCGGGGAGCTGTTTTTT. It yields the protein CASSVRYGTGELFF. The chain couples TRBV2 to TRBJ2-2; unclear D gene. Deletions cut 4 bases from V and 4 bases from J, with 10 bases between. The CDR3 is 14 amino acids. CDR1 is SNHLY and CDR2 is FYNNEI in the germline V gene.

The chain links TRBV21-1 to TRBJ2-2; TRBD2, the D gene given by the table, was not confirmed from the DNA. TRBV21-1 is designated a pseudogene. The CDR3 length is 13 residues. The CDR3 nucleotides are TGTGCCAGCAGCAAAATCCAGGGAGGGATGGTGTTTTTT. Translating it yields CASSKIQGGMVFF.

The V and J genes are TRBV27 and TRBJ1-6; TRBD1 might be the D (6 bases). The germline V and J ends were trimmed by 4 bases and 5 bases, with 15 bases remaining between them. The length of the CDR3 is 16 residues. Germline V gene lookup returns CDR1 MNHEY and CDR2 SMNVEV (reference sequence). For the CDR3, the DNA is TGTGCCAGCAGTTCCTACCCCAGGGGAAATAATTCACCCCTCCACTTT. Translation: CASSSYPRGNNSPLHF.

The genes are TRBV6-5 and TRBJ2-1, with TRBD1 matching 12 bases. Germline V gene lookup returns CDR1 MNHEY and CDR2 SVGAGI. This CDR3 has 14 residues. Trimming took 6 bases from V and 6 from J; bases not matched to a gene: 3. CDR3 region: CASRGQGARNEQFF. The CDR3 DNA follows: TGTGCCAGCAGGGGACAGGGGGCGCGCAATGAGCAGTTCTTC.

The rearrangement links TRBV7-9 to TRBJ1-2, with D hard to call. V was pared by 2 bases and J by 0 bases, with 7 bases between. From germline, CDR1 is SEHNR and CDR2 FQNEAQ (reference sequence). CDR3 length: 14 amino acids. DNA of the CDR3: TGTGCCAGCAGCTTAACCGGGGCTAACTATGGCTACACCTTC. Amino acid sequence: CASSLTGANYGYTF.

This rearrangement joins TRBV4-1 to TRBJ2-7; 7 nucleotides match TRBD2. Germline assignment: CDR1 MGHRA and CDR2 YSYEKL. The ends lost 1 base at V and 3 bases at J; junction bases unmatched: 6. CDR3 length: 15 residues. CDR3 DNA sequence: TGCGCCAGCAGCCAAGGGGGAGGGCCAGGCTACGAGCAGTACTTC. Protein product: CASSQGGGPGYEQYF.

This chain links TRBV10-3 with TRBJ2-7; 12 nucleotides align to TRBD2. CDR1 ENHRY and CDR2 SYGVKD come from the germline V gene. Trimming cost V 0 bases and J 7 bases; bases outside gene matches: 4. The length of the CDR3 is 15 residues. CDR3 DNA sequence: TGTGCCATCAGTGAGTCGGTACTAGCGGGAGGTGAGCAGTACTTC. Translating it yields CAISESVLAGGEQYF.

This clone was found many times. The chain has TRBV4-3 and TRBJ2-7; TRBD1 aligns across 7 bases. J lost 4 bases, V lost 0 bases, and 6 bases had no gene match. Germline V lookup: CDR1 LGHNA, CDR2 YSLEER. CDR3 length equals 15 residues. CDR3 amino acids: CASSQEPGGGYEQYF. In DNA, the CDR3 is TGCGCCAGCAGCCAAGAACCAGGGGGTGGGTACGAGCAGTACTTC.